The following is a T cell receptor beta chain sequence with its context. In the original processing: Reference gene primer amplification gave nucleated cell count estimates. Assay: immunoSEQ multiplex PCR; the TCRdb copy retains only in-frame clones and omits some. The V and J calls and clone size come from that table; D and trimming were worked out from the DNA. The data hold over 200,000 clones, with around nine tenths observed a single time. The sample originates from a study of blood T cell repertoires in COVID-19. This sequence was found in a woman aged 55-69 years with acute or convalescent COVID-19. Sequences were obtained from peripheral blood.

The DNA of the CDR3 is TGTGCCAGCAGCGTCGAGGGGGGACAGGGACCCTTTTTCTTC. This encodes CASSVEGGQGPFFF. The rearrangement links TRBV9 to TRBJ2-1; TRBD1 matches at 9 bases. Germline V CDR1 and CDR2: SGDLS, YYNGEE. The junction had 13 bases not matched to a gene; V was cut back by 2 bases and J by 16 bases. CDR3 length equals 14 residues.